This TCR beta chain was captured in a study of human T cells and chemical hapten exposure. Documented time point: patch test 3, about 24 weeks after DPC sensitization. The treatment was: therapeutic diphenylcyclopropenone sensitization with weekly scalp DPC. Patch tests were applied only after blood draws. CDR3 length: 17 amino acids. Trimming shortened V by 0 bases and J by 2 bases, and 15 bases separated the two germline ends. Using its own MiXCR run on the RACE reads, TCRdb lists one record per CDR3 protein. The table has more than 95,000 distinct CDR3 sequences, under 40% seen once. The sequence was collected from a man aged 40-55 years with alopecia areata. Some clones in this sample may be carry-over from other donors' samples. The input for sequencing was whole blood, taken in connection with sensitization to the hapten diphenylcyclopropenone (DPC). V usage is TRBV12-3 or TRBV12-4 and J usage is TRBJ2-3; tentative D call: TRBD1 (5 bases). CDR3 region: CASSLAPGSDNTDTQYF. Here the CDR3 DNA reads TGTGCCAGCAGTTTAGCCCCAGGGTCGGATAACACAGATACGCAGTATTTT.